These T cell receptor beta chains were read from a single sample in a study of CD8 T cells in ankylosing spondylitis. MiXCR, applied by TCRdb to the 5' RACE reads, yields one record per CDR3 protein. The data contain around 300,000 distinct CDR3 sequences, roughly 20% of them seen just once; the ten biggest clones take up roughly 3.4%. The source material was blood, either unsorted or a sorted T cell fraction (not recorded which). The receptors come from a female donor with ankylosing spondylitis or in good health (not recorded which). Each CDR3 is given with its conserved first and last residue. The order of the fields is CDR3 DNA, CDR3 protein, clone size, J gene, V gene, D gene. The D gene is left open where the match is weak. Where a row states a size, it is once, few, many or the class of an expanded clone; other rows omit it.

TGTGCCAGCACCAAGCACGCGGGAGTTTGGGAGCAGTACTTC | CASTKHAGVWEQYF | - | TRBJ2-7 | TRBV12-3/TRBV12-4 | TRBD2
TGCGCCAGCAGCCTGACACTTTCTGGGGCCAACGTCCTGACTTTC | CASSLTLSGANVLTF | - | TRBJ2-6 | TRBV5-1 | -
TGTGCCATCACCCCGACACCGAACTCCTACGAGCAGTACTTC | CAITPTPNSYEQYF | few | TRBJ2-7 | TRBV10-3 | -
TGTGCCAGCAGTGAAGGACCCTTGAACACTGAAGCTTTCTTT | CASSEGPLNTEAFF | few | TRBJ1-1 | TRBV6-1 | -
TGTGCCAGCAGCTTAGGGGTTGGACAGAATTCACCCCTCCACTTT | CASSLGVGQNSPLHF | many | TRBJ1-6 | TRBV7-2 | -
TGTGCCAGCAGTTTGGGGGCGGCCCGGGAGACCCAGTACTTC | CASSLGAARETQYF | - | TRBJ2-5 | TRBV12-3/TRBV12-4 | -
TGTGCCACCTCTAGGGCCAGGGAGGGCGGCTACACCTTC | CATSRAREGGYTF | few | TRBJ1-2 | TRBV24-1 | -
TGTGCCAGCAGCTCCACAGGGTTTTGGACTGAAGCTTTCTTT | CASSSTGFWTEAFF | - | TRBJ1-1 | TRBV7-2 | -
TGCAGTGCTAGCGGGACAGTAAATCAGCCCCAGCATTTT | CSASGTVNQPQHF | - | TRBJ1-5 | TRBV20-1 | TRBD1
TGCGCCAGCAGCTTTCTATCTGGGGCCAACGTCCTGACTTTC | CASSFLSGANVLTF | few | TRBJ2-6 | TRBV5-1 | -
TGCAGTGCTAGTTTAATTGAGGGAGGAAGGACAGATACGCAGTATTTT | CSASLIEGGRTDTQYF | few | TRBJ2-3 | TRBV20-1 | -
TGTGCCAGCAGTTTAAGACACCGAGACAGGGGCAGGAATGAGCAGTTCTTC | CASSLRHRDRGRNEQFF | - | TRBJ2-1 | TRBV28 | TRBD1
TGTGCCAGCAGCTCGGACGGGGTGAACACTGAAGCTTTCTTT | CASSSDGVNTEAFF | - | TRBJ1-1 | TRBV7-6 | -
TGTGCCAGCAGTCCTCGACTAGCAGGGGGGCAGTACTTC | CASSPRLAGGQYF | few | TRBJ2-7 | TRBV6-6 | -
TGCGCCAGCAGCTTGGGAAAGGGTAGCGAAAACATTCAGTACTTC | CASSLGKGSENIQYF | - | TRBJ2-4 | TRBV5-1 | -
TGTGCCAGCAGTTTTACAGGGGGCGAAGCTTTCTTT | CASSFTGGEAFF | - | TRBJ1-1 | TRBV12-3/TRBV12-4 | TRBD1
TGCGCCAGCAGCAACCGGGACAGGGGGTCACCCCTCCACTTT | CASSNRDRGSPLHF | few | TRBJ1-6 | TRBV4-3 | TRBD1
TGCGCCAGCAGCCAAGGCCCCGACAGGGGTGAGGGCGAGCAGTTCTTC | CASSQGPDRGEGEQFF | few | TRBJ2-1 | TRBV4-1 | TRBD1
TGTGCCACCGCCCTGACAGGGAACAATCAGCCCCAGCATTTT | CATALTGNNQPQHF | few | TRBJ1-5 | TRBV10-3 | TRBD1
TGTGCCAGCCGACCGGGCAGCCCTGGAAACACCATATATTTT | CASRPGSPGNTIYF | - | TRBJ1-3 | TRBV6-1 | -
TGTGCCTGGAGCAGGGAAACCTACAATGAGCAGTTCTTC | CAWSRETYNEQFF | few | TRBJ2-1 | TRBV30 | -
TGTGCCAGCAGCTTACTACGGAGCGGGTTGGGTGAAAAACTGTTTTTT | CASSLLRSGLGEKLFF | - | TRBJ1-4 | TRBV7-2 | -
TGTGCCAGCAGCGTAGCTCGGACAGGGGAGCAGTACTTC | CASSVARTGEQYF | - | TRBJ2-7 | TRBV9 | TRBD1
TGCAGTGCTAGTGTGACGAACTCAGGCACAGATACGCAGTATTTT | CSASVTNSGTDTQYF | - | TRBJ2-3 | TRBV20-1 | -
TGTGCCAGCCAAGCCCGAGAGACCCAGTACTTC | CASQARETQYF | - | TRBJ2-5 | TRBV2 | -
TGTGCCAGCAGCGTCGAAACGACCCAGTACTTC | CASSVETTQYF | - | TRBJ2-5 | TRBV7-6 | -
TGCAGTGCTAGACAGTCAGCCGGCTACGAGCAGTACTTC | CSARQSAGYEQYF | - | TRBJ2-7 | TRBV20-1 | -
TGCGCCAGCTCGCGGCGGGGGGAAGGCGGCTACACCTTC | CASSRRGEGGYTF | few | TRBJ1-2 | TRBV5-1 | -
TGCGCCAGCAGACTAGCGGGAGCCGAGTACAATGAGCAGTTCTTC | CASRLAGAEYNEQFF | - | TRBJ2-1 | TRBV5-1 | TRBD2
TGTGCCAGTAGTATAGCGCGGGTGAACACTGAAGCTTTCTTT | CASSIARVNTEAFF | - | TRBJ1-1 | TRBV19 | -
TGTGCCAGCAGCCCCAGAAGAATCACAGATACGCAGTATTTT | CASSPRRITDTQYF | many | TRBJ2-3 | TRBV7-2 | -
TGTGCCAGCAGTGAAGCGCTTAGTTGGACGGGAGCGACCTACAATGAGCAGTTCTTC | CASSEALSWTGATYNEQFF | few | TRBJ2-1 | TRBV6-1 | -
TGTGCCAGCAGCTTGGTTATGGGGGAAGGTAATTCACCCCTCCACTTT | CASSLVMGEGNSPLHF | - | TRBJ1-6 | TRBV5-5 | -
TGTGCCAGCAGCCAGACCCTAGCGGGAGTTCGGAATGAGCAGTTCTTC | CASSQTLAGVRNEQFF | - | TRBJ2-1 | TRBV4-2 | TRBD2
TGCAGCGGTGGGGGTAGGATGAACACTGAAGCTTTCTTT | CSGGGRMNTEAFF | few | TRBJ1-1 | TRBV29-1 | -
TGCGCCAGCAAACCCCCCGTGGGTGAAAAACTGTTTTTT | CASKPPVGEKLFF | few | TRBJ1-4 | TRBV5-1 | -
TGTGCCAGCAGTTACGGGTTCGAAAAACTGTTTTTT | CASSYGFEKLFF | - | TRBJ1-4 | TRBV12-3/TRBV12-4 | -
TGTGCCAGCAGCTCCGTCCAGGGCTACAATGAGCAGTTCTTC | CASSSVQGYNEQFF | - | TRBJ2-1 | TRBV7-2 | -
TGTGCCAGCTCTCCAGAAATAGTGAACACTGAAGCTTTCTTT | CASSPEIVNTEAFF | few | TRBJ1-1 | TRBV18 | -
TGTGCCAGCAGCCCATCCGGGACAGGGACGTACGAGCAGTACTTC | CASSPSGTGTYEQYF | - | TRBJ2-7 | TRBV9 | TRBD1
TGTGCCAGCAGCTTACGTGGACTAGCGGGGTACAATGAGCAGTTCTTC | CASSLRGLAGYNEQFF | few | TRBJ2-1 | TRBV7-2 | TRBD2
TGTGCCAGCAGCCCCCCAGGGACTAAAGAAGAGACCCAGTACTTC | CASSPPGTKEETQYF | - | TRBJ2-5 | TRBV12-3/TRBV12-4 | TRBD2
TGTGCCACCAGTGATTTATTCGGGGAGCAGTACTTC | CATSDLFGEQYF | few | TRBJ2-7 | TRBV24-1 | -
TGCAGCTCCTCTACAGGGATGGACACTGAAGCTTTCTTT | CSSSTGMDTEAFF | many | TRBJ1-1 | TRBV29-1 | -
TGCAGTGCTAGCCCTATTTACAATGAGCAGTTCTTC | CSASPIYNEQFF | few | TRBJ2-1 | TRBV20-1 | -
TGTGCCAGCAGCTTAGAACTAGCGGGAGCTAATGAGCAGTTCTTC | CASSLELAGANEQFF | - | TRBJ2-1 | TRBV7-9 | TRBD2
TGCAGCGCCGAGAGGGACAGGGGGCGAACAGATACGCAGTATTTT | CSAERDRGRTDTQYF | few | TRBJ2-3 | TRBV29-1 | TRBD1
TGCGCCAGCAGCTTCCGCAGGGTCTCCTACAATGAGCAGTTCTTC | CASSFRRVSYNEQFF | - | TRBJ2-1 | TRBV5-1 | -
TGTGCCAGCAGAGGGCTAGCGGCGCAGTATTTT | CASRGLAAQYF | - | TRBJ2-3 | TRBV6-1 | TRBD2
TGTGCCTCGAATCAGAGGGTTGGCTATGGCTACACCTTC | CASNQRVGYGYTF | once | TRBJ1-2 | TRBV30 | -
TGTGCCAGCAGCTTATATGGGGAGGAAGAAAAACTGTTTTTT | CASSLYGEEEKLFF | - | TRBJ1-4 | TRBV11-2 | -